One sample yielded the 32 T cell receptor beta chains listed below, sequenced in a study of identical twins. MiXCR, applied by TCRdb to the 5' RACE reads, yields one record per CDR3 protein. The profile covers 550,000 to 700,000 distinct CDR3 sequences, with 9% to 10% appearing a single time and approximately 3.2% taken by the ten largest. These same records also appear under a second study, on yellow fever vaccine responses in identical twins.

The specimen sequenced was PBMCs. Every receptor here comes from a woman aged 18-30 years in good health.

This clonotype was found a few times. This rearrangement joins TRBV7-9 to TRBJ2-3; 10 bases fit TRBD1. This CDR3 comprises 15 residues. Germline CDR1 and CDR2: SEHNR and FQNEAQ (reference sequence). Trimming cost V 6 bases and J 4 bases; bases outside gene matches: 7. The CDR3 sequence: CASRYRDRGADTQYF. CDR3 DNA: TGTGCCAGCAGGTACCGGGACAGGGGAGCAGATACGCAGTATTTT.

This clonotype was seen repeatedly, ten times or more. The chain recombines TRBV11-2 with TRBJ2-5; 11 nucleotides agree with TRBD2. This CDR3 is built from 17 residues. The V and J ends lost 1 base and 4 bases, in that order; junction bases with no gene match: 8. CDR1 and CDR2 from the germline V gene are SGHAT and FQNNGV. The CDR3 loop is CASSLGVLAGGLETQYF. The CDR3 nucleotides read TGTGCCAGCAGCTTAGGAGTCCTAGCGGGGGGTCTAGAGACCCAGTACTTC.

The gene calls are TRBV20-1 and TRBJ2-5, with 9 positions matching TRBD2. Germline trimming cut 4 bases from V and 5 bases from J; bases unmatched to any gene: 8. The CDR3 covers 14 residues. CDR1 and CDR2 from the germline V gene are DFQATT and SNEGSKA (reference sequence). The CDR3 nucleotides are TGCAGTGCTAATAGCGGGAGCTCGGTGGAGACCCAGTACTTC. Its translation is CSANSGSSVETQYF.

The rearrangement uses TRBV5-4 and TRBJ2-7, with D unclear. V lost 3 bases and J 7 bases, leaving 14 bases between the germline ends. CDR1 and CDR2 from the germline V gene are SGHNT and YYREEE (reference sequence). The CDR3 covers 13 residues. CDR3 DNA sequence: TGTGCCAGCAGCTCAAGTTGGGGTAGGGAGCAGTACTTC. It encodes CASSSSWGREQYF.

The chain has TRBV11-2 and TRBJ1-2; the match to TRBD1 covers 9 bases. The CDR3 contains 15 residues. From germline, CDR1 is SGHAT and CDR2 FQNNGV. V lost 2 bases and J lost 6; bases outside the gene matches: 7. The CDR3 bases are TGTGCCAGCAGCTTATCGGCGGGACAGGGAAATGGCTACACCTTC. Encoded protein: CASSLSAGQGNGYTF.

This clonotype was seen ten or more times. The CDR3 DNA sequence: TGCAGCGCCTACGGGACTAGCCTAAATGAGCAGTTCTTC. It encodes CSAYGTSLNEQFF. This chain uses TRBV29-1 with TRBJ2-1; 9 positions match TRBD2. Germline V gene data show CDR1 as SQVTM and CDR2 as ANQGSEA. The V gene end was trimmed by 7 bases and the J gene end by 7 bases; junction bases not matched to a gene: 8. This CDR3 has 13 residues.

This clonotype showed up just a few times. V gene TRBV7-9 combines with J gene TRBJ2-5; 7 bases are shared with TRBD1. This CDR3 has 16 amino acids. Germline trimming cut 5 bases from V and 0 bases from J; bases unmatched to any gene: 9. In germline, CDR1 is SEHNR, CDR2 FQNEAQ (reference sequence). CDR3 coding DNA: TGTGCCAGCAGCCCAGGCCGGGGACAGCACCAAGAGACCCAGTACTTC. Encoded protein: CASSPGRGQHQETQYF.

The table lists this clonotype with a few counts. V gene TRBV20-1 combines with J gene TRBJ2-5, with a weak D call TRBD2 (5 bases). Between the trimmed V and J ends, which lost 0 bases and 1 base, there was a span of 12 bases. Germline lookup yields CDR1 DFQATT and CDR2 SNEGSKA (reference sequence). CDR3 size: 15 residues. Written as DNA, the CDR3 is TGCAGTGCTAGAGATCTACTAGGGATCCAAGAGACCCAGTACTTC. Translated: CSARDLLGIQETQYF.

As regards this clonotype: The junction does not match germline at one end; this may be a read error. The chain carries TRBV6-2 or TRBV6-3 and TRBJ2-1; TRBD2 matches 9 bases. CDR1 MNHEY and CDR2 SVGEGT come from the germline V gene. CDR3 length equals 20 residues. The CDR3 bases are TGTGCCAGCAGTCCCCGGGGTGTAGTAGCGGGAGCCGTAATCGACAATGGGCAGTTCTTC. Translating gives CASSPRGVVAGAVIDNGQFF.

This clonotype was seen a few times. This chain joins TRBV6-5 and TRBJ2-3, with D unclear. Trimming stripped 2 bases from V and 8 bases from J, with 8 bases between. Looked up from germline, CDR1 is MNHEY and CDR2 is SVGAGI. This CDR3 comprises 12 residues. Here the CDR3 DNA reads TGTGCCAGCAGTTACCCGGGTGGTACGCAGTATTTT. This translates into CASSYPGGTQYF.

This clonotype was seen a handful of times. CDR3 sequence (DNA): TGTGCCAGCAGTTACTCGAGAAGAGGAGCTTTCTTT. It yields the protein CASSYSRRGAFF. This sequence joins TRBV6-2 or TRBV6-3 and TRBJ1-1; D not certain. This CDR3 region has 12 residues. V lost 0 bases to trimming and J lost 10 bases, with 9 bases between them. Looked up from germline, CDR1 is MNHEY and CDR2 is SVGEGT.

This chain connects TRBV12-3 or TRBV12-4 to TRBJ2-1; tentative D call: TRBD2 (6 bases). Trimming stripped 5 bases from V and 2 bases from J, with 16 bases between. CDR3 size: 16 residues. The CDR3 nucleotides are TGTGCCAGCAGTGGGGTTACCGGGGAGGCCTACAATGAGCAGTTCTTC. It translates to CASSGVTGEAYNEQFF.

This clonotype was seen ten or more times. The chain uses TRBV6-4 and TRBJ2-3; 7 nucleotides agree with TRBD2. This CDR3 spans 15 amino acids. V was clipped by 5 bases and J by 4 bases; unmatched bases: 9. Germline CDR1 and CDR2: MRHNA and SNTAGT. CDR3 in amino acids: CASSRRAGEPDTQYF. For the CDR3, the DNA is TGTGCCAGCAGTAGACGGGCGGGAGAGCCAGATACGCAGTATTTT.

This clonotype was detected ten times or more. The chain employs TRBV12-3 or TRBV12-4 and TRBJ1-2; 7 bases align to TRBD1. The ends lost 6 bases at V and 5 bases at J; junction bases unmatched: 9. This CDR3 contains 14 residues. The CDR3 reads CASSPRGGGYGYTF. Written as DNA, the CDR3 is TGTGCCAGCAGCCCCAGGGGGGGAGGGTATGGCTACACCTTC.

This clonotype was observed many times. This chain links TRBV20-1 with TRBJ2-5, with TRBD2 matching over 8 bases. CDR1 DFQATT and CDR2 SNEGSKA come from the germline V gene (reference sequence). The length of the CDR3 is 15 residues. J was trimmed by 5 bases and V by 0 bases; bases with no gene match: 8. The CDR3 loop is CSARDYGGAAETQYF. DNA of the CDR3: TGCAGTGCTAGAGATTACGGGGGGGCCGCGGAGACCCAGTACTTC.

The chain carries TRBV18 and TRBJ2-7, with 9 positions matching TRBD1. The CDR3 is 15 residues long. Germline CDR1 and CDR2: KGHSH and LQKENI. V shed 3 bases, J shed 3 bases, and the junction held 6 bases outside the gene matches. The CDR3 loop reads CASSPPGQGNYEQYF. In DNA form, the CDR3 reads TGTGCCAGCTCACCTCCGGGACAGGGTAACTACGAGCAGTACTTC.

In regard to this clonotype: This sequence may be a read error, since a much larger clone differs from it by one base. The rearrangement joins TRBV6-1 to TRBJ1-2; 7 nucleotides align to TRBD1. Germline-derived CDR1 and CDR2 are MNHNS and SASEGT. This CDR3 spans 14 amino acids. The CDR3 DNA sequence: TGTGCCAGCAGGGGGGACAGAGCTAACTATGCCTACACCTTC. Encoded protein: CASRGDRANYAYTF.

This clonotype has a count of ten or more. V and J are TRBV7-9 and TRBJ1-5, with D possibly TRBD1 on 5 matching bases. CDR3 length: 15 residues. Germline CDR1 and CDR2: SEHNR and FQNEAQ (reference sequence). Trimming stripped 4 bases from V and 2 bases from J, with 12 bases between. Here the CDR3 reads CASSSQGLGNQPQHF. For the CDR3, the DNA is TGTGCCAGCAGCTCTCAGGGACTCGGCAATCAGCCCCAGCATTTT.

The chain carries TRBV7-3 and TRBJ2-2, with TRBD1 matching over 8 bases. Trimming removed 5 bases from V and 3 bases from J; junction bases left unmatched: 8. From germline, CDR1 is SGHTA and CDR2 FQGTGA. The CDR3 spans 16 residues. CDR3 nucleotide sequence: TGTGCCAGCAGCAACCACAGGGGGAAGGACACCGGGGAGCTGTTTTTT. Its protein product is CASSNHRGKDTGELFF.

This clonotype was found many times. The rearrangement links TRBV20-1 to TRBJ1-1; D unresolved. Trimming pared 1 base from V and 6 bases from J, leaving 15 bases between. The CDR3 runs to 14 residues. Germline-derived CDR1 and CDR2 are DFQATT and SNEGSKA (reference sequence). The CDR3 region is CSARAVIRAAEAFF. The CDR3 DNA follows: TGCAGTGCTAGAGCCGTGATTCGGGCGGCTGAAGCTTTCTTT.

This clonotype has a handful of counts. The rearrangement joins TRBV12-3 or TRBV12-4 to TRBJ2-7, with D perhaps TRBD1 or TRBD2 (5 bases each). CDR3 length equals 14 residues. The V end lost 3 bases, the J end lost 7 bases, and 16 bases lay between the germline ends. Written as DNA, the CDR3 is TGTGCCAGCAGTTTTAATCTGGGGGAAAGAGAGCAGTACTTC. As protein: CASSFNLGEREQYF.

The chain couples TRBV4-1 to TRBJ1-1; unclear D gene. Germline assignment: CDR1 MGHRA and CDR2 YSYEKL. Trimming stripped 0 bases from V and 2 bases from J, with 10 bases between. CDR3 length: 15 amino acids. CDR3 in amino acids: CASSQDAWPNTEAFF. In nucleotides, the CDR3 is TGCGCCAGCAGCCAAGATGCGTGGCCCAACACTGAAGCTTTCTTT.

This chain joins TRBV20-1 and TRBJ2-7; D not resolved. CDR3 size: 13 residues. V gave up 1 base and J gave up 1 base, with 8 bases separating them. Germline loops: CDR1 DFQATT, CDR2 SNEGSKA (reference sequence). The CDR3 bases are TGCAGTGCTAGAGTTACGGCTTCCTACGAGCAGTACTTC. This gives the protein CSARVTASYEQYF.

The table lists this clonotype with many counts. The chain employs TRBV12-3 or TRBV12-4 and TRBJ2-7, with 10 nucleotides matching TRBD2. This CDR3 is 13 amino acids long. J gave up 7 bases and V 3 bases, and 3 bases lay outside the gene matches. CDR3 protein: CASSFLAGEEQYF. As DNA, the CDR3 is TGTGCCAGCAGTTTTCTAGCGGGAGAGGAGCAGTACTTC.

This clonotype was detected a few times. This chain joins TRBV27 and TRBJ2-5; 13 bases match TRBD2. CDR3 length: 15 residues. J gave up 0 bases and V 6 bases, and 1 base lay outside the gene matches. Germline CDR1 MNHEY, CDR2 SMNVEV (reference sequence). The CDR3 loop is CASRLAGGNQETQYF. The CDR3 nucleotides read TGTGCCAGCAGACTAGCGGGAGGGAACCAAGAGACCCAGTACTTC.

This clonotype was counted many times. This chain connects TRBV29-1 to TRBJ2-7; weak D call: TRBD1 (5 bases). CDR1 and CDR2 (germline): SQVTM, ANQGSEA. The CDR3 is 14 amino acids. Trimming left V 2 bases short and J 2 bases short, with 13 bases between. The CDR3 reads CSVESQGETYEQYF. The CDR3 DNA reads TGCAGCGTTGAAAGTCAGGGCGAGACCTACGAGCAGTACTTC.

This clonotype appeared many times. Here the CDR3 DNA reads TGTGCCAGCGCAGACCTGATGGAGACCCAGTACTTC. This gives the protein CASADLMETQYF. J is TRBJ2-5 and V is TRBV27, with D unclear. The length of the CDR3 is 12 residues. Looked up from germline, CDR1 is MNHEY and CDR2 is SMNVEV (reference sequence). Trimming took 8 bases from V and 5 from J, leaving 12 bases between them.

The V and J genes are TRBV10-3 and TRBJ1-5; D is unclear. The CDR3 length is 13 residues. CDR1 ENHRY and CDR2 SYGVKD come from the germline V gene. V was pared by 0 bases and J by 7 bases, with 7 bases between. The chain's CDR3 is CAISESVGQPQHF. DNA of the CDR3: TGTGCCATCAGTGAGTCGGTAGGACAGCCCCAGCATTTT.

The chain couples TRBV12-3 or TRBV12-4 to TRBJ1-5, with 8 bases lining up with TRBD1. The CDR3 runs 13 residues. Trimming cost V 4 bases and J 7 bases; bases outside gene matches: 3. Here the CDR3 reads CASSSRQGQPQHF. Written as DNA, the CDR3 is TGTGCCAGCAGTTCAAGACAGGGGCAGCCCCAGCATTTT.

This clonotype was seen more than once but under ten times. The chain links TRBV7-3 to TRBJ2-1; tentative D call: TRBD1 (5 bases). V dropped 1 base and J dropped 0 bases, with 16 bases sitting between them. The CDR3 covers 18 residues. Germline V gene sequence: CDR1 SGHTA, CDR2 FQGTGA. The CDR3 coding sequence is TGTGCCAGCAGCTTAAACACAGGCCCGACTCGCTCCTACAATGAGCAGTTCTTC. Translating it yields CASSLNTGPTRSYNEQFF.

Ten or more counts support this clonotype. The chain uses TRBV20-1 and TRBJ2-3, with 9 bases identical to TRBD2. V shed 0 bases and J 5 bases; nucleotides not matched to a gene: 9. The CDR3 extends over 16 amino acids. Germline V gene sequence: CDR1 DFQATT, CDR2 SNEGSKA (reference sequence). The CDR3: CSARDLVAGEVDTQYF. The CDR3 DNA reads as TGCAGTGCTAGAGATTTGGTAGCGGGAGAGGTAGATACGCAGTATTTT.

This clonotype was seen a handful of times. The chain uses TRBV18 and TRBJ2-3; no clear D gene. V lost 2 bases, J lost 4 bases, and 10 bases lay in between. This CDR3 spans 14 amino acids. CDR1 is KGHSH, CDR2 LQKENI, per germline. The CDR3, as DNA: TGTGCCAGCTCACCATCACCTAATTCAGATACGCAGTATTTT. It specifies CASSPSPNSDTQYF.